This is a list of T cell receptor beta chains from one sample in a study. TCRdb called the 5' RACE reads again in MiXCR, with one record for every CDR3 protein. The sample holds 50,000 to 70,000 distinct CDR3 sequences, around 20% seen once. The specimen was tumor-infiltrating Tregs sorted from the breast tumor. The receptors come from a female donor with breast cancer. Each CDR3 is given with its conserved first and last residue. D genes are given only for firm matches. The size of a clone is reported for some rows only, either as once, few or many, or as a class for expanded clones.

size: -; V: TRBV12-3/TRBV12-4; J: TRBJ1-3; length: 18; D: -; CDR3: CASSSYQGSGNSGNTIYF; DNA: TGTGCCAGCAGTTCTTATCAGGGGTCGGGCAACTCTGGAAACACCATATATTTT
size: few; V: TRBV29-1; J: TRBJ2-5; length: 12; D: -; CDR3: CSVEWGFETQYF; DNA: TGCAGCGTTGAGTGGGGCTTTGAGACCCAGTACTTC
size: -; V: TRBV12-3/TRBV12-4; J: TRBJ2-4; length: 15; D: -; CDR3: CASSPTDVAKNIQYF; DNA: TGTGCCAGCAGTCCGACAGACGTAGCCAAAAACATTCAGTACTTC
size: many; V: TRBV5-1; J: TRBJ2-3; length: 10; D: -; CDR3: CASSSDTQYF; DNA: TGCGCCAGCAGCTCTGATACGCAGTATTTT
size: many; V: TRBV7-9; J: TRBJ2-3; length: 14; D: TRBD2; CDR3: CASSLSSGSVNQYF; DNA: TGTGCCAGCAGCTTATCGAGCGGGAGCGTCAATCAGTATTTT
size: -; V: TRBV7-9; J: TRBJ2-5; length: 17; D: TRBD2; CDR3: CASSHSGSPSYQETQYF; DNA: TGTGCCAGCAGCCACAGCGGGAGCCCTTCGTACCAAGAGACCCAGTACTTC
size: few; V: TRBV6-1; J: TRBJ1-1; length: 14; D: -; CDR3: CASSFRGVPDGAFF; DNA: TGTGCCAGCAGTTTTCGGGGCGTTCCCGATGGGGCTTTCTTT
size: -; V: TRBV20-1; J: TRBJ2-5; length: 14; D: -; CDR3: CSAINVLIGETQYF; DNA: TGCAGTGCTATCAACGTTCTCATCGGAGAGACCCAGTACTTC
size: few; V: TRBV20-1; J: TRBJ1-1; length: 14; D: TRBD1; CDR3: CSASRGGSDTEAFF; DNA: TGCAGTGCTTCGCGAGGGGGCTCGGACACTGAAGCTTTCTTT
size: many; V: TRBV7-7; J: TRBJ2-5; length: 14; D: TRBD2; CDR3: CASSHGGRGKTQYF; DNA: TGTGCTAGCAGCCACGGCGGGAGGGGGAAGACCCAGTACTTC
size: few; V: TRBV6-1; J: TRBJ1-1; length: 15; D: -; CDR3: CASSDVGGRGAEAFF; DNA: TGTGCCAGCAGTGACGTAGGGGGGCGCGGGGCTGAAGCTTTCTTT
size: many; V: TRBV7-8; J: TRBJ2-7; length: 14; D: -; CDR3: CASSSEGHSYEQYF; DNA: TGTGCCAGCAGCTCAGAAGGACACTCCTACGAGCAGTACTTC
size: few; V: TRBV9; J: TRBJ2-1; length: 13; D: TRBD1; CDR3: CASSATGENEQFF; DNA: TGTGCCAGCAGCGCGACAGGGGAAAATGAGCAGTTCTTC
size: -; V: TRBV4-1; J: TRBJ2-3; length: 16; D: -; CDR3: CASSLRLWRGTDTQYF; DNA: TGCGCCAGCAGCCTTAGACTCTGGAGGGGCACAGATACGCAGTATTTT
size: -; V: TRBV29-1; J: TRBJ1-1; length: 12; D: -; CDR3: CGVESGNTEAFF; DNA: TGCGGCGTTGAATCGGGGAACACTGAAGCTTTCTTT
size: few; V: TRBV28; J: TRBJ2-3; length: 16; D: TRBD2; CDR3: CASSLSGAGHTDTQYF; DNA: TGTGCCAGCAGTTTATCAGGAGCGGGGCACACAGATACGCAGTATTTT
size: few; V: TRBV4-1; J: TRBJ2-3; length: 13; D: TRBD1; CDR3: CASGDSPTDTQYF; DNA: TGCGCCAGCGGGGACAGCCCCACAGATACGCAGTATTTT
size: -; V: TRBV5-5; J: TRBJ2-2; length: 16; D: -; CDR3: CASSSTILQVSGELFF; DNA: TGTGCCAGCAGCTCCACAATCCTACAGGTTTCCGGGGAGCTGTTTTTT
size: -; V: TRBV5-1; J: TRBJ1-1; length: 13; D: -; CDR3: CASSLNPKTRAFF; DNA: TGCGCCAGCAGCTTGAATCCCAAAACCCGAGCTTTCTTT
size: many; V: TRBV5-1; J: TRBJ2-7; length: 11; D: -; CDR3: CASSFLYEQYF; DNA: TGCGCCAGCAGTTTCTTATACGAGCAGTACTTC
size: few; V: TRBV24-1; J: TRBJ2-6; length: 16; D: -; CDR3: CATSASRASGANVLTF; DNA: TGTGCCACCAGTGCCTCGAGGGCCTCTGGGGCCAACGTCCTGACTTTC
size: -; V: TRBV27; J: TRBJ2-7; length: 15; D: TRBD2; CDR3: CASSLVSGSSYEQYF; DNA: TGTGCCAGCAGTTTAGTTAGCGGGAGCTCCTACGAGCAGTACTTC
size: many; V: TRBV6-6; J: TRBJ2-1; length: 11; D: -; CDR3: CASTLQNEQFF; DNA: TGTGCCAGCACCCTCCAGAATGAGCAGTTCTTC
size: -; V: TRBV2; J: TRBJ2-3; length: 13; D: -; CDR3: CASSNGGTDTQYF; DNA: TGTGCCAGCAGTAATGGAGGCACAGATACGCAGTATTTT
size: many; V: TRBV5-1; J: TRBJ2-1; length: 15; D: TRBD2; CDR3: CASSMDGRTYNEQFF; DNA: TGCGCCAGCAGTATGGACGGGAGGACCTACAATGAGCAGTTCTTC
size: -; V: TRBV5-1; J: TRBJ2-5; length: 14; D: TRBD2; CDR3: CASSLAGGAETQYF; DNA: TGCGCCAGCAGCTTGGCGGGAGGGGCAGAGACCCAGTACTTC
size: few; V: TRBV24-1; J: TRBJ2-7; length: 14; D: -; CDR3: CATSDKDSFYEQYF; DNA: TGTGCCACCAGTGACAAGGACAGTTTCTACGAGCAGTACTTC
size: few; V: TRBV11-2; J: TRBJ2-1; length: 13; D: -; CDR3: CASSLGLSNEQFF; DNA: TGTGCCAGCAGCTTGGGCCTGTCCAATGAGCAGTTCTTC
size: few; V: TRBV29-1; J: TRBJ1-1; length: 13; D: TRBD1; CDR3: CSVGDRGNTEAFF; DNA: TGCAGCGTTGGGGACAGGGGTAACACTGAAGCTTTCTTT
size: -; V: TRBV20-1; J: TRBJ1-6; length: 13; D: -; CDR3: CSARPTSMAPLHF; DNA: TGCAGTGCCCGCCCCACCAGCATGGCACCCCTCCACTTT
size: few; V: TRBV5-6; J: TRBJ2-3; length: 17; D: -; CDR3: CASSFLPRGAGTDTQYF; DNA: TGTGCCAGCAGCTTCCTTCCCCGGGGGGCCGGAACAGATACGCAGTATTTT